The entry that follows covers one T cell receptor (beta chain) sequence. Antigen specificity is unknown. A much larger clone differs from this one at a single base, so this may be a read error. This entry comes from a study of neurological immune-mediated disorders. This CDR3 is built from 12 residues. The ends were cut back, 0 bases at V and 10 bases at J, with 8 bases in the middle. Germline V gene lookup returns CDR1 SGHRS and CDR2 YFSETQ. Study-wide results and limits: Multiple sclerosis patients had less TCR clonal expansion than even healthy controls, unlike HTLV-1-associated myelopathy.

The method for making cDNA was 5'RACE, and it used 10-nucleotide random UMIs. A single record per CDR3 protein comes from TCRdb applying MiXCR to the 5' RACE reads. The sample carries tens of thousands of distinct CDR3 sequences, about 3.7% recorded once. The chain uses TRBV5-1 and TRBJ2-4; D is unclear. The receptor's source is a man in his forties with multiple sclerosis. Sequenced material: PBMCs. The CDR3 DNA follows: TGCGCCAGCAGCTTGGCCTCAAAAATTCAGTACTTC. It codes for CASSLASKIQYF.